The table lists the clone carrying this T cell receptor (beta chain) with a few counts. No antigen is known for it. Using its own MiXCR run on the RT-PCR reads, TCRdb lists one record per CDR3 protein. The sample holds around 850,000 distinct CDR3 sequences; under 20% are singletons and the top ten take roughly 11%. Germline CDR1 is SEHNR and CDR2 is FQNEAQ (reference sequence). The CDR3 loop spans 15 amino acids. The germline V and J ends were trimmed by 1 base and 1 base, with 11 bases remaining between them. The data derive from a study of response to subunit inactivated influenza vaccine. Study observations and caveats: Each seasonal influenza vaccination recruits few new T cells, the authors suggested.

The sequence came from a man aged 50-60 years who received an inactivated influenza vaccine. J is TRBJ2-7 and V is TRBV7-9; weak D call: TRBD1 (5 bases). Sequencing was performed on PBMCs from blood, taken approximately 5 days after vaccination. The CDR3 is CASSLEQAASYEQYF. The CDR3 DNA reads as TGTGCCAGCAGCTTAGAACAGGCTGCTTCCTACGAGCAGTACTTC.